This T cell receptor (beta chain) was captured in a study of CD8 T cells in ankylosing spondylitis. The study's findings and limits: What appeared characteristic of ankylosing spondylitis blood was a TCR beta motif of eight highly homologous variants. Clones that were linked to disease were CD8+ and were relatively rare in peripheral blood. Researchers reportedly found disease-linked clones significantly enriched in matched ankylosing spondylitis synovial fluid.

By quantitative 5'-RACE with molecular barcodes, the TCR beta libraries were made. TCRdb ran MiXCR on the 5' RACE reads and lists one entry per CDR3 protein. The data hold a few hundred thousand distinct CDR3 sequences, with approximately 20% observed a single time. For this clonotype: Its specificity is unknown.

The sequence came from a male donor with ankylosing spondylitis. Sequenced: blood, either unsorted or a sorted T cell fraction (not recorded which).

The CDR3 reads CSVLDTGTGGFSNQPQHF. CDR3 coding DNA: TGCAGCGTTTTGGACACCGGGACAGGGGGGTTTAGCAATCAGCCCCAGCATTTT. The chain has TRBV29-1 and TRBJ1-5, with 11 bases identical to TRBD1. The junction had 12 bases not matched to a gene; V was cut back by 5 bases and J by 0 bases. The CDR3 totals 18 residues. Germline-derived CDR1 and CDR2 are SQVTM and ANQGSEA.